The clone carrying this TCR beta chain showed up just once. Its antigen is unknown. The data were taken from a study of cytomegalovirus exposure and HLA in healthy donors. It was with 60 Vbeta and 13 Jbeta primers that the PCR ran. Here immunoSEQ multiplex PCR was the method, and the copy in TCRdb shows in-frame clones only, minus some. The data show more than 150,000 clones, with around 82% seen just once and 0.35% to 0.45% held by the top ten. The germline gives CDR1 DFQATT, CDR2 SNEGSKA (reference sequence). CDR3 length equals 11 residues. Trimming left V 4 bases short and J 0 bases short, with 4 bases between. Points from the study as a whole: Prediction of most subjects' HLA-A and HLA-B alleles by TCR beta sequences was reportedly accurate. It was around 160 TCR beta chains that were listed as cytomegalovirus-associated. The authors later linked a missense DCLRE1C variant to TCR beta V- and J-gene trimming. Indistinguishable V segments such as TRBV6-2 and TRBV6-3 were excluded.

The source of this sequence is a boy aged 2 to 10 in good health and CMV-seronegative. The chain joins TRBV20-1 to TRBJ2-7; the D is unclear. Sequenced input: PBMCs. CDR3 amino acids: CSATISYEQYF. In DNA form, the CDR3 reads TGCAGTGCTACCATCTCCTACGAGCAGTACTTC.